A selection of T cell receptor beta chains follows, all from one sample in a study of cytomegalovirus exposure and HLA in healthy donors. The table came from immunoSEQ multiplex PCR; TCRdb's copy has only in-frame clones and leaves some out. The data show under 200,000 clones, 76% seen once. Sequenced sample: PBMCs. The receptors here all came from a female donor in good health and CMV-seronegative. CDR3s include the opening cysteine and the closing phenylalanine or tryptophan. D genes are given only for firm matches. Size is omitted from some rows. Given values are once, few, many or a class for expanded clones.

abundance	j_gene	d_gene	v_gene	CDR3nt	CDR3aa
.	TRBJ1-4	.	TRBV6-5	TGTGCCAGCAGGGGGCAGGTGTCCCCCGTGGTAGAACTGTTTTTT	CASRGQVSPVVELFF
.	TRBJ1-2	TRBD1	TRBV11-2	TGTGCCAGCAGCTTAGATCGCCACCCAGGGGGCGGCTACACCTTC	CASSLDRHPGGGYTF
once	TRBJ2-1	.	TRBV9	TGTGCCAGCAGCGTGGAGGGGAAATCCTACAATGAGCAGTTCTTC	CASSVEGKSYNEQFF
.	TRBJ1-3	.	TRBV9	TGTGCCAGCAGCGATGGAGGGGGAAACACCATATATTTT	CASSDGGGNTIYF
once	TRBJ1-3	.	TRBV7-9	TGTGCCAGCAGCTTAACGTACAGCATTTCGTTAGACACCATATATTTT	CASSLTYSISLDTIYF
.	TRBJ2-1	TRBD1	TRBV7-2	TGTGCCACCATCCTAGGGACAGGGTGGAATGAGCAGTTCTTC	CATILGTGWNEQFF
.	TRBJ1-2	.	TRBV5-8	TGTGCCAGCAGCTTGGCAATCAGCGGGACCCTCAGCTATGGCTACACCTTC	CASSLAISGTLSYGYTF
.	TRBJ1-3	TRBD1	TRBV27	TGTGCCAGCAGGACTACAGGGGATCCTGGAAACACCATATATTTT	CASRTTGDPGNTIYF
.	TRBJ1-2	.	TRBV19	TGTGCCAGTCTTGGCGGGGCAGCGGATATTTATGGCTACACCTTC	CASLGGAADIYGYTF
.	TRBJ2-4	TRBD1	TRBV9	TGTGCCAGCAGCGGAGAGACGGACAGGGCCGTAGCCAAAAACAGTCAGTACTTC	CASSGETDRAVAKNSQYF
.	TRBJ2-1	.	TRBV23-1	TGCGCCAGCGCGGCTAGTGACTGCTCCTACAATGAGCAGTTCTTC	CASAASDCSYNEQFF
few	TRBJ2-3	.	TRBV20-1	TGCAGTGAGGGACTTGGAGATACGCAGTATTTT	CSEGLGDTQYF
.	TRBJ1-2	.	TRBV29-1	TGCAGTGCGGACTTTTCCAACTATGGCTACACCTTC	CSADFSNYGYTF
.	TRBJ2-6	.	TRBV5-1	TGCGCCAGCAGCTTGACTCCAAGCTCTGGGGCCAACGTCCTGACTTTC	CASSLTPSSGANVLTF
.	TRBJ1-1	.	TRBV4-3	TGCGCCAGCAGCCGACCCAGGGCCAACACTGAAGCTTTCTTT	CASSRPRANTEAFF
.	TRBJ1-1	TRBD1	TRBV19	TGTGCCAGCAGGACAGGGCTCACTGAAGCTTTCTTT	CASRTGLTEAFF
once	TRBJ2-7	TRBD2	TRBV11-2	TGTGCCAGCAGCCCATCCGGACTAGCGCTACGCTCCTACGAGCAGTACTTC	CASSPSGLALRSYEQYF
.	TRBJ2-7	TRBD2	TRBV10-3	TGTGCCATCACCGAGACTAGCGGGAGCTACGAGCAGTACTTC	CAITETSGSYEQYF
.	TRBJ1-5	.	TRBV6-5	TGTGCCAGCAGTTACTCCGCGGGCAATCAGCCCCAGCATTTT	CASSYSAGNQPQHF
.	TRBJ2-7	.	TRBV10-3	TGTGCCATCCGGGGGACCAGGGACTACGAGCAGTACTTC	CAIRGTRDYEQYF
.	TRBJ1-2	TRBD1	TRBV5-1	TGCGCCAGCAGCTTGACGAACAGGGGGGACTATGGCTACACCTTC	CASSLTNRGDYGYTF
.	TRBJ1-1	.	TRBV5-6	TGTGCCAGCAGCTCTGTCGCTGAAGCTTTCTTT	CASSSVAEAFF
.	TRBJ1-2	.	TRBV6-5	TGTGCCAGCAGTTACGGAGGCGGATCTAACTATGGCTACACCTTC	CASSYGGGSNYGYTF
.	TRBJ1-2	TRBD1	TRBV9	TGTGCCAGCAGCTTGGGACAGGGGGGTGGCTACACCTTC	CASSLGQGGGYTF
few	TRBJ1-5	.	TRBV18	TGTGCCAGCTCACCACGGCCGACAGCTTTGAATCAGCCCCAGCATTTT	CASSPRPTALNQPQHF
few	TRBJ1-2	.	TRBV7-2	TGTGCCAGCAGCATCGACAGAGGATCCAATGGCTACACCTTC	CASSIDRGSNGYTF
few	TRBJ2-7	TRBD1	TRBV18	TGTGCCAGCTCACCAGGGACAGGGATTTCCTACGAGCAGTACTTC	CASSPGTGISYEQYF
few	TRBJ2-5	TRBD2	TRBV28	TGTGCCAGCAGCGGGGGGGTGGGGGTGGCCCAGTACTTC	CASSGGVGVAQYF
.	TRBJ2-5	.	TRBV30	TGTGCCTGGAGTTTCGGGGGAGAGACCCAGTACTTC	CAWSFGGETQYF
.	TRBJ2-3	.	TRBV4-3	TGCGCCAGCAGCCAAGAAGAGGTTCCAGATACGCAGTATTTT	CASSQEEVPDTQYF